The sequence of this TCR beta chain was determined in a study of CD8 T cells in Susac syndrome. Random hexamers served to reverse transcribe about 0.45 to 1 ug RNA. The method of amplification for TCR beta CDR3 was immunoSEQ multiplex PCR, covering 54 Vbeta and 13 Jbeta. TCRdb reanalysed the immunoSEQ multiplex PCR reads using MiXCR and keeps one entry per CDR3 protein. The table lists around 71,000 distinct CDR3 sequences, 96% of them singletons. Trimming removed 3 bases from V and 6 bases from J, with 17 bases in between. The CDR3 length is 15 residues. Germline-derived CDR1 and CDR2 are SQVTM and ANQGSEA. From blood CD8+ and CD4+ T cells, TCR beta sequences were generated. The CD8+ and CD4+ T cells were isolated magnetically using a negative isolation approach, whereas the TEMRA cells were enriched by FACS.

This receptor was identified in a human donor with multiple sclerosis. The specimen was CD4+ T cells from PBMCs. This rearrangement joins TRBV29-1 to TRBJ1-4; TRBD1 is a possible D gene (5 bases). The CDR3 sequence: CSVDGLGGIDEKLFF. For the CDR3, the DNA is TGCAGCGTTGATGGTCTCGGGGGGATAGATGAAAAACTGTTTTTT. Variable domain in full (rest from reference TRBV29-1 and TRBJ1-4): SAVISQKPSRDICQRGTSLTIQCQVDSQVTMMFWYRQQPGQSLTLIATANQGSEATYESGFVIDKFPISRPNLTFSTLTVSNMSPEDSSIYLCSVDGLGGIDEKLFFGSGTQLSVL.